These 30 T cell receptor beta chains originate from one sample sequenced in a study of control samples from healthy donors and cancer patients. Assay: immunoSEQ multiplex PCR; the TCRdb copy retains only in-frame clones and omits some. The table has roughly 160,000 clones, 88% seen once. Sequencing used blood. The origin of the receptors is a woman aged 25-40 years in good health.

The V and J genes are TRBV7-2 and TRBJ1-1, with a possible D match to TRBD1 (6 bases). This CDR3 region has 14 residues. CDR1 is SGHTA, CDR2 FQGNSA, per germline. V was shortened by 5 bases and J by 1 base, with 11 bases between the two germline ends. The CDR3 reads CASSKGGGNTEAFF. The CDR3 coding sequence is TGTGCCAGCAGCAAAGGGGGGGGGAACACTGAAGCTTTCTTT. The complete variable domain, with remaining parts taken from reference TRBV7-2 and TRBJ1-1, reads GAGVSQSPSNKVTEKGKDVELRCDPISGHTALYWYRQSLGQGLEFLIYFQGNSAPDKSGLPSDRFSAERTGGSVSTLTIQRTQQEDSAVYLCASSKGGGNTEAFFGQGTRLTVV.

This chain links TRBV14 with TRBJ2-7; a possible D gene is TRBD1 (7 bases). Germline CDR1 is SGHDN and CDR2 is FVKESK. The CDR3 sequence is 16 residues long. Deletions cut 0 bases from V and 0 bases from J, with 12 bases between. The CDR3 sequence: CASSQDQGGFSYEQYF. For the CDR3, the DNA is TGTGCCAGCAGCCAAGATCAGGGGGGATTCTCCTACGAGCAGTACTTC.

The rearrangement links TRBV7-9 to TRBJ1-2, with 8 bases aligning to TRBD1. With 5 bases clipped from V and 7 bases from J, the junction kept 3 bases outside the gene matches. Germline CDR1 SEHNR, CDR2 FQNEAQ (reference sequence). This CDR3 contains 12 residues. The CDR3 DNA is TGTGCCAGCAGCATGACAGGGGTTGGCTACACCTTC. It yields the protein CASSMTGVGYTF.

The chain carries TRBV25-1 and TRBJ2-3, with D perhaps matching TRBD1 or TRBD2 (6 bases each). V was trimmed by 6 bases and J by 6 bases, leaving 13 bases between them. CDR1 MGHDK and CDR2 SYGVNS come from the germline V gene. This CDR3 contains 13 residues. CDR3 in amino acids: CASRQGGGDTQYF. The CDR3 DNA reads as TGTGCCAGCAGACAGGGAGGTGGGGATACGCAGTATTTT.

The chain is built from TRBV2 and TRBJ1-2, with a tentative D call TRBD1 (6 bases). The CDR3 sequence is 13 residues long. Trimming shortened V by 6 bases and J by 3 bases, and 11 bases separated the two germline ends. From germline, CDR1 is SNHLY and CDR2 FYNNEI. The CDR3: CASRPEGDYGYTF. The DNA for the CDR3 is TGTGCCAGCAGGCCAGAGGGGGACTATGGCTACACCTTC.

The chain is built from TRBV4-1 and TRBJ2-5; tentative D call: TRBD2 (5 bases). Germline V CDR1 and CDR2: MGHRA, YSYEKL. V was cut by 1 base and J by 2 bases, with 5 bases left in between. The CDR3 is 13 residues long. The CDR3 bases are TGCGCCAGCAGCCAAGGACTACAAGAGACCCAGTACTTC. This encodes CASSQGLQETQYF.

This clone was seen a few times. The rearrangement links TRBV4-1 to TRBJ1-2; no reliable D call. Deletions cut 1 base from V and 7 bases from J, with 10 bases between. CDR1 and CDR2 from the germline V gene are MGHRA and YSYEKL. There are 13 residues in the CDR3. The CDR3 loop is CASSQAGAAGYTF. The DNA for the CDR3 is TGCGCCAGCAGCCAAGCGGGAGCGGCTGGCTACACCTTC.

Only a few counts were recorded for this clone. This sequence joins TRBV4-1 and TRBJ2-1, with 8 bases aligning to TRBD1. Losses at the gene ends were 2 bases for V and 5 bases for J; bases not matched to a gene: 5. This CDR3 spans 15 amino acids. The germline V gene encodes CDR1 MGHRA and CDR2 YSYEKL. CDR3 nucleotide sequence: TGCGCCAGCAGCCAAACAGGGGGATACAACAATGAGCAGTTCTTC. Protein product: CASSQTGGYNNEQFF.

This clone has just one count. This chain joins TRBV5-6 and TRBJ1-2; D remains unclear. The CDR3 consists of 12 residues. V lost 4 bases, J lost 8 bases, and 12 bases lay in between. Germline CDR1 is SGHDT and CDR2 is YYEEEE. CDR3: CASSLRARGYTF. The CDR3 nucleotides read TGTGCCAGCAGCCTTCGGGCGCGGGGCTACACCTTC. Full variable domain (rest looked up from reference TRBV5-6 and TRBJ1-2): DAGVTQSPTHLIKTRGQQVTLRCSPKSGHDTVSWYQQALGQGPQFIFQYYEEEERQRGNFPDRFSGHQFPNYSSELNVNALLLGDSALYLCASSLRARGYTFGSGTRLTVV.

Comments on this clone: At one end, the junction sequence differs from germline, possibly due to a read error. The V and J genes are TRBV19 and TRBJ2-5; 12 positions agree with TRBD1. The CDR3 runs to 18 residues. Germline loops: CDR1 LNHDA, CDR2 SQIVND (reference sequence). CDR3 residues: CASSISLPGQGAREAQYF. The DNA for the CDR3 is TGTGCCAGTAGTATTTCTCTTCCGGGACAGGGGGCGAGAGAGGCCCAGTACTTC. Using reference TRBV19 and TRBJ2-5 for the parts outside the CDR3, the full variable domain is DGGITQSPKYLFRKEGQNVTLSCEQNLNHDAMYWYRQDPGQGLRLIYYSQIVNDFQKGDIAEGYSVSREKKESFPLTVTSAQKNPTAFYLCASSISLPGQGAREAQYFGPGTRLLVL.

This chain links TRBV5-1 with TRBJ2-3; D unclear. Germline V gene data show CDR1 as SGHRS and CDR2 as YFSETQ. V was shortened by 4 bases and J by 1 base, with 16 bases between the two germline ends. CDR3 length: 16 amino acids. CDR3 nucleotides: TGCGCCAGCAGCATGCCGACGGATTATGGCACAGATACGCAGTATTTT. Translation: CASSMPTDYGTDTQYF.

CDR3 residues: CASSSPGGVNEKLFF. Written as DNA, the CDR3 is TGTGCCAGTAGTTCACCGGGAGGGGTAAATGAAAAACTGTTTTTT. This chain links TRBV19 with TRBJ1-4, with D possibly TRBD1 on 5 matching bases. The CDR3 loop spans 15 amino acids. Looked up from germline, CDR1 is LNHDA and CDR2 is SQIVND (reference sequence). V was trimmed by 5 bases and J by 5 bases, leaving 15 bases between them.

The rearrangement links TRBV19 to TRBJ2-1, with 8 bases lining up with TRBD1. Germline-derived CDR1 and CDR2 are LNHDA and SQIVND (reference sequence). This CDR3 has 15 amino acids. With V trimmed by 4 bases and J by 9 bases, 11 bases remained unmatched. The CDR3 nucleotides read TGTGCCAGTAGTACGGACAGGGTCGTAGGGCTTGAGCAGTTCTTC. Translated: CASSTDRVVGLEQFF.

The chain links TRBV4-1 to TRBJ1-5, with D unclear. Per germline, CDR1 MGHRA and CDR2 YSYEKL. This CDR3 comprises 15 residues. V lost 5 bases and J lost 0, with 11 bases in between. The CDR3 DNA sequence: TGCGCCAGCAGCTTCCGGACGGATAGCAATCAGCCCCAGCATTTT. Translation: CASSFRTDSNQPQHF.

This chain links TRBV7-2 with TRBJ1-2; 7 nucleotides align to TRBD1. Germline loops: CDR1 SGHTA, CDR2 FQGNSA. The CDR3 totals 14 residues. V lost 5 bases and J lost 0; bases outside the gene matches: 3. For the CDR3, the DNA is TGTGCCAGCAGCAGGGACAGCGCTAACTATGGCTACACCTTC. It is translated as CASSRDSANYGYTF.

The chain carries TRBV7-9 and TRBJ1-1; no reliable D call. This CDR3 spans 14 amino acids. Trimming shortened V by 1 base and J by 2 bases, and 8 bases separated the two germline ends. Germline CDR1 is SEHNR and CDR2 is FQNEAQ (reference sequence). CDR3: CASSLVTANTEAFF. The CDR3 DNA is TGTGCCAGCAGCTTAGTTACAGCCAACACTGAAGCTTTCTTT.

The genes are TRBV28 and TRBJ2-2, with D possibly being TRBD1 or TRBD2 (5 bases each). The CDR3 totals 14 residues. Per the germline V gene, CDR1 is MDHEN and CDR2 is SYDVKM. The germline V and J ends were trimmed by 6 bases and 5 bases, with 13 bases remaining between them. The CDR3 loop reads CASSTGRRTGELFF. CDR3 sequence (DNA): TGTGCCAGCAGCACGGGACGGAGAACCGGGGAGCTGTTTTTT. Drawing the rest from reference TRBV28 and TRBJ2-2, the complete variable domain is DVKVTQSSRYLVKRTGEKVFLECVQDMDHENMFWYRQDPGLGLRLIYFSYDVKMKEKGDIPEGYSVSREKKERFSLILESASTNQTSMYLCASSTGRRTGELFFGEGSRLTVL.

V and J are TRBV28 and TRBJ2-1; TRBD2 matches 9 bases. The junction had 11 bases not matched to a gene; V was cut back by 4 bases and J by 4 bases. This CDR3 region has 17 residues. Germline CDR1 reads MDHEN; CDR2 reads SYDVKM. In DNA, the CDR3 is TGTGCCAGCAGTTGGGATGGTAGCGGGAGTGGGTACAATGAGCAGTTCTTC. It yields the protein CASSWDGSGSGYNEQFF.

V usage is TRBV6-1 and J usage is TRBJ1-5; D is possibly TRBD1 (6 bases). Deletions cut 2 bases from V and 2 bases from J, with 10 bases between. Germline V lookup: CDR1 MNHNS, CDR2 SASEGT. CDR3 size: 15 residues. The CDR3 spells CASSEWGARNQPQHF. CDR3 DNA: TGTGCCAGCAGTGAATGGGGGGCGCGCAATCAGCCCCAGCATTTT.

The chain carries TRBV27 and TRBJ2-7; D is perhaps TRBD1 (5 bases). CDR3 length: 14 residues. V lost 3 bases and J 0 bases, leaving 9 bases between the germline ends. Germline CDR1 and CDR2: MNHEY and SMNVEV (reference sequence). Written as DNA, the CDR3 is TGTGCCAGCAGTTTCCAGGGTCCCTCCTACGAGCAGTACTTC. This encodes CASSFQGPSYEQYF.

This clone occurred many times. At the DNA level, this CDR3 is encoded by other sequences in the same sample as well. CDR3 region: CASSILTGSYNEQFF. For the CDR3, the DNA is TGTGCCAGTAGTATACTTACAGGGTCATACAATGAGCAGTTCTTC. V gene TRBV19 combines with J gene TRBJ2-1, with D tentatively TRBD1 (6 bases). The V gene lost 2 bases and the J gene lost 4 bases, with 12 bases spanning the gap. The CDR3 is 15 amino acids. CDR1 is LNHDA and CDR2 is SQIVND in the germline V gene (reference sequence).

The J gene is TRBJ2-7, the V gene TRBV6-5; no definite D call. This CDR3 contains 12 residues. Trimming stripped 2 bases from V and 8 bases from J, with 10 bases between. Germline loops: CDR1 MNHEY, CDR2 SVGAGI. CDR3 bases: TGTGCCAGCAGTTACGACGGGTATAAGCAGTACTTC. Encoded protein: CASSYDGYKQYF.

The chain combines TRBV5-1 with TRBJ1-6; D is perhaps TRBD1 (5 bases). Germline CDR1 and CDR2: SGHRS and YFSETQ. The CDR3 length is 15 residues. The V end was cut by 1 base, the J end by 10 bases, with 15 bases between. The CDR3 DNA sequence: TGCGCCAGCAGCTTGTCGGCAGGGAACGACTCACCCCTCCACTTT. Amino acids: CASSLSAGNDSPLHF.

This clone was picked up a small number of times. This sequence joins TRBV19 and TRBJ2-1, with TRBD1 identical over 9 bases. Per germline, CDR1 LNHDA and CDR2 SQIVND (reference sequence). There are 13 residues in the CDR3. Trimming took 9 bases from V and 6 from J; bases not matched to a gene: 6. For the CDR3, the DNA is TGTGCCAGGGACAGGGGCGGTGGCAATGAGCAGTTCTTC. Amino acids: CARDRGGGNEQFF.

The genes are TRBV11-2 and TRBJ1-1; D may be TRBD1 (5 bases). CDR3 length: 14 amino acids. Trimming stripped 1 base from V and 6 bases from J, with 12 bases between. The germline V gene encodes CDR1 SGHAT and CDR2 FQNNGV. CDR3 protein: CASSLVSGSAEAFF. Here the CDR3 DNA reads TGTGCCAGCAGCTTAGTTTCAGGGTCGGCTGAAGCTTTCTTT.

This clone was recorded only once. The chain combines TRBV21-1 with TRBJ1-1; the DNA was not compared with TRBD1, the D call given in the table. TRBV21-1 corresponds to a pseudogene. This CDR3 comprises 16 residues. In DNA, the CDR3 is TGTGCCAGCAGCAAAGGGGTCAGGCAAACGAACACTGAAGCTTTCTTT. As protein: CASSKGVRQTNTEAFF.

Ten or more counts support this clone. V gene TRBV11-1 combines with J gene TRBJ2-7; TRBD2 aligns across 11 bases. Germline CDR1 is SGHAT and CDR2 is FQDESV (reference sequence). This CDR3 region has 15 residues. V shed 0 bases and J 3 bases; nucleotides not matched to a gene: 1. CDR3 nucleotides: TGTGCCAGCAGCTTAGCGGGGACTAGCGGCTACGAGCAGTACTTC. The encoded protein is CASSLAGTSGYEQYF.

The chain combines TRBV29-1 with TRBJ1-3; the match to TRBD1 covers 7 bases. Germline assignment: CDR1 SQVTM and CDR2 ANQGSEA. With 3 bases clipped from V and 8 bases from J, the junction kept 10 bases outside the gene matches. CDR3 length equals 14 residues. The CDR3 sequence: CSVDPRGGVDTIYF. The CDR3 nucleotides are TGCAGCGTTGACCCCAGGGGGGGGGTTGACACCATATATTTT.

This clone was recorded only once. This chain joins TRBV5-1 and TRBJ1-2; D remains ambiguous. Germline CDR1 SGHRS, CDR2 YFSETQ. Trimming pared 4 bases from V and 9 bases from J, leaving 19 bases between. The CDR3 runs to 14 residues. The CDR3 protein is CASSPTGSLTSYTF. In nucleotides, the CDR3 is TGCGCCAGCAGCCCCACGGGCTCCTTGACGAGCTACACCTTC.

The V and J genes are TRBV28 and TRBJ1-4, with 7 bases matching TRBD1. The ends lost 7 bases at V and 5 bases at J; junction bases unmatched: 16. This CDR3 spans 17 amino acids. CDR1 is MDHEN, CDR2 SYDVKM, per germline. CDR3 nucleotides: TGTGCCAGCACTCTACTCCGGGGGACAGTCGCCAATGAAAAACTGTTTTTT. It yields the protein CASTLLRGTVANEKLFF.